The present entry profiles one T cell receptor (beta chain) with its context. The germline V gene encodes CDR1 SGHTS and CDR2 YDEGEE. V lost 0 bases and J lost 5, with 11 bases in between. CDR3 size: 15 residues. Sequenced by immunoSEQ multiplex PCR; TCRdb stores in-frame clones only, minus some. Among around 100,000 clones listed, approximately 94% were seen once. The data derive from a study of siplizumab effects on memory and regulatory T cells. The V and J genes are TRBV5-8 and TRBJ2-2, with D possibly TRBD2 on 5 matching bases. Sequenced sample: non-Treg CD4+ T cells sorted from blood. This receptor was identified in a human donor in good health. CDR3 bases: TGTGCCAGCAGCTTGGGTCTCGGGGTGACCGGGGAGCTGTTTTTT. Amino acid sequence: CASSLGLGVTGELFF.